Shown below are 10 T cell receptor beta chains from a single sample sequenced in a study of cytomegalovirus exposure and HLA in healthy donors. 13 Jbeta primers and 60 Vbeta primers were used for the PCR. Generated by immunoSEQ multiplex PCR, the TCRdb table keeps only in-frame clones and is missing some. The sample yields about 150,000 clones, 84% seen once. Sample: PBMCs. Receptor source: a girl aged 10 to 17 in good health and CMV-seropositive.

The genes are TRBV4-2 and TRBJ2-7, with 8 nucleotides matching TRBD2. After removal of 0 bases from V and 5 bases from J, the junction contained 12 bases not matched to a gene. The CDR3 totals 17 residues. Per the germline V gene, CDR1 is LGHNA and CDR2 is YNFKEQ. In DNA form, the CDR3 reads TGTGCCAGCAGCCAAGAAGGACCCGGGGGGGCCGTCCACGAGCAGTACTTC. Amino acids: CASSQEGPGGAVHEQYF.

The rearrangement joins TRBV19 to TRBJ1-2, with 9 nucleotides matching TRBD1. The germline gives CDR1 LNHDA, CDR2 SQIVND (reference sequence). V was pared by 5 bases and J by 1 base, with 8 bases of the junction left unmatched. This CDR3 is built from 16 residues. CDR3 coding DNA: TGTGCCAGTAGTTTGTCACAGGGGGCGCGTAACTATGGCTACACCTTC. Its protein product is CASSLSQGARNYGYTF.

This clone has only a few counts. In DNA, the CDR3 is TGCAGCATAGTTCAAGAGACCCAGTACTTC. Translation: CSIVQETQYF. The V call is TRBV20-1, the J call TRBJ2-5; the D is unclear. Looked up from germline, CDR1 is DFQATT and CDR2 is SNEGSKA (reference sequence). There are 10 residues in the CDR3.

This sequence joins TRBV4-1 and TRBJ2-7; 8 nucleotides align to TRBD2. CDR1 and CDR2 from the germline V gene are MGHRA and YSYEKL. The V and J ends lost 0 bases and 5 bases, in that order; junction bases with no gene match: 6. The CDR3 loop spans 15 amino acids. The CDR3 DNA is TGCGCCAGCAGCCAAGATTCACAGGGACTAGACGAGCAGTACTTC. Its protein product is CASSQDSQGLDEQYF.

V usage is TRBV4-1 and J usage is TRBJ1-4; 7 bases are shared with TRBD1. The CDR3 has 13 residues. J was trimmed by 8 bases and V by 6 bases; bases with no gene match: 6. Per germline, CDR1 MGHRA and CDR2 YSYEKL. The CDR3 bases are TGCGCCAGCAGATACAGGGGTGGCGAAAAACTGTTTTTT. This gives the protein CASRYRGGEKLFF.

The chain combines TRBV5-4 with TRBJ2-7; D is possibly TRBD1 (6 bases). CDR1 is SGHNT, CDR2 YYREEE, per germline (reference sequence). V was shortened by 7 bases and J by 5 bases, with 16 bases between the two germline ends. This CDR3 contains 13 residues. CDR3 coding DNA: TGTGCCAGCCAGGGGCCACCCCGAGACGAGCAGTACTTC. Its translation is CASQGPPRDEQYF.

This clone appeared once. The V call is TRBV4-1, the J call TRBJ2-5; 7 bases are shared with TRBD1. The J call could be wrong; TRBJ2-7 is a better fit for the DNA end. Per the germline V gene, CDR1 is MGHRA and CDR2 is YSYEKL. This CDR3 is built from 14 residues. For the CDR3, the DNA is TGCGCCAGCAGCCAAGAGACAGGGAACCACGAGCAGTACTTC. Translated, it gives CASSQETGNHEQYF.

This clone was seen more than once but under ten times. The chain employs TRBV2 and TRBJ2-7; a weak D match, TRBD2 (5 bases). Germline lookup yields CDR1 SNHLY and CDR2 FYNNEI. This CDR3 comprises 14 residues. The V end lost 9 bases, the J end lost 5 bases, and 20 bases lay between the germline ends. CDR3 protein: CASLSRETPNEQYF. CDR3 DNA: TGTGCCAGTCTAAGCCGGGAAACTCCCAACGAGCAGTACTTC.

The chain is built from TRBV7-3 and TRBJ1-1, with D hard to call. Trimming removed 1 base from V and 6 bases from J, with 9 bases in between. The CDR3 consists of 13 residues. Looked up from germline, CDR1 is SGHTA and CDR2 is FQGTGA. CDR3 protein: CASSLIADSEAFF. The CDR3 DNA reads TGTGCCAGCAGCTTAATAGCAGACTCTGAAGCTTTCTTT.

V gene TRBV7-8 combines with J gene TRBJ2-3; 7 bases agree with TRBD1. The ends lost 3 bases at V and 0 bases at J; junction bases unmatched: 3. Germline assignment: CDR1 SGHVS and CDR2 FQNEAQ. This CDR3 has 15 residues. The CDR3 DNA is TGTGCCAGCAGCTTCTGGGACAGAAGCACAGATACGCAGTATTTT. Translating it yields CASSFWDRSTDTQYF.